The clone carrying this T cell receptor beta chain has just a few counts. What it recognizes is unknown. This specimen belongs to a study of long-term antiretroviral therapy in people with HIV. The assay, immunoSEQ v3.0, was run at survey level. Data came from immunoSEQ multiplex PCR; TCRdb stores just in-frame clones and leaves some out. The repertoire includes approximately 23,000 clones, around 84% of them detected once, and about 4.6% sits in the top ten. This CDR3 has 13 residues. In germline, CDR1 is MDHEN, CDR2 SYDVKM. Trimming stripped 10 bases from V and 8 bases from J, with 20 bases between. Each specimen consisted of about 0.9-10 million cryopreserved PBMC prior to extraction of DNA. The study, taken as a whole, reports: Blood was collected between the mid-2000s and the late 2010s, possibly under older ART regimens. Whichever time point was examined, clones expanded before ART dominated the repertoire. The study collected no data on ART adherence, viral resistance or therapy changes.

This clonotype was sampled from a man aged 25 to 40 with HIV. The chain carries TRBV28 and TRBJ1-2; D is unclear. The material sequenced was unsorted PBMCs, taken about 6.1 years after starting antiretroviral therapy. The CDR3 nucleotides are TGTGCCACCAAAGATCCCCTAGGCGACGGCTACACCTTC. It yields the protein CATKDPLGDGYTF.